These 19 T cell receptor beta chains came from one sample sequenced in a study of T cells in Graves' hyperthyroidism and ophthalmopathy. Amplified TCR beta CDR3 regions came from RNA transcripts. The TCR CDR3 first-round RT-PCR relied on the HTBI primer set. TCRdb re-called the multiplex PCR reads through MiXCR, storing one row per CDR3 protein. The sample carries 600,000 to 900,000 distinct CDR3 sequences, roughly 15% recorded once. The sequenced sample consisted of blood. The receptors were sampled from a man between 18 and 35 years old with Graves' hyperthyroidism.

This chain joins TRBV7-2 and TRBJ2-7; the match to TRBD1 covers 7 bases. CDR3 length: 14 amino acids. Unmatched junction bases numbered 5, after V lost 2 bases and J lost 4 bases. Germline CDR1 and CDR2: SGHTA and FQGNSA. In DNA, the CDR3 is TGTGCCAGCAGCTTACTGAGGGGGCAATACGAGCAGTACTTC. Translating gives CASSLLRGQYEQYF.

This clonotype was counted at least ten times. The J gene is TRBJ2-3, the V gene TRBV6-5, with D possibly being TRBD1 (5 bases). Trimming pared 0 bases from V and 2 bases from J, leaving 6 bases between. CDR3 length equals 14 residues. Germline CDR1 reads MNHEY; CDR2 reads SVGAGI. The chain's CDR3 is CASSYSGVTDTQYF. CDR3 nucleotide sequence: TGTGCCAGCAGTTACTCAGGGGTCACAGATACGCAGTATTTT.

This sequence joins TRBV12-3 or TRBV12-4 and TRBJ2-7; 12 positions agree with TRBD1. J gave up 3 bases and V 6 bases, and 9 bases lay outside the gene matches. The CDR3 has 16 amino acids. This chain's CDR3 is CASSPPGQGAFYEQYF. In DNA form, the CDR3 reads TGTGCCAGCAGCCCGCCGGGACAGGGGGCTTTCTACGAGCAGTACTTC.

This clonotype turned up a few times. This rearrangement joins TRBV24-1 to TRBJ1-4; no definite D call. V was cut by 7 bases and J by 5 bases, with 16 bases left in between. CDR3 size: 15 residues. CDR1 is KGHDR, CDR2 SFDVKD, per germline. The chain's CDR3 is CATSTTKGPNEKLFF. CDR3 sequence (DNA): TGTGCCACCAGCACGACTAAAGGCCCGAATGAAAAACTGTTTTTT.

This clonotype was seen more than once but under ten times. The V and J genes are TRBV5-1 and TRBJ1-1; TRBD1 matches at 8 bases. Germline CDR1 reads SGHRS; CDR2 reads YFSETQ. Trimming cost V 4 bases and J 9 bases; bases outside gene matches: 8. The CDR3 has 13 residues. This CDR3 reads CASSLQGDVKAFF. CDR3 bases: TGCGCCAGCAGCCTACAGGGGGATGTGAAAGCTTTCTTT.

The chain combines TRBV15 with TRBJ2-1; tentative D call: TRBD2 (6 bases). The CDR3 extends over 15 amino acids. V lost 0 bases and J 7 bases, leaving 13 bases between the germline ends. CDR1 is LNHNV and CDR2 is YYDKDF in the germline V gene (reference sequence). Written as DNA, the CDR3 is TGTGCCACCAGCAGAGATCTAGGCGGGGAGAATGAGCAGTTCTTC. Translation: CATSRDLGGENEQFF.

V gene TRBV7-9 combines with J gene TRBJ1-6; a possible D gene is TRBD1 (5 bases). The CDR3 runs to 15 residues. Trimming cost V 2 bases and J 10 bases, with 15 bases left between them. Germline V CDR1 and CDR2: SEHNR, FQNEAQ (reference sequence). This CDR3 reads CASSLFGGQGSPLHF. CDR3 nucleotide sequence: TGTGCCAGCAGCTTATTCGGGGGTCAAGGCTCACCCCTCCACTTT.

This clonotype came up many times. The J gene is TRBJ2-7, the V gene TRBV12-3 or TRBV12-4; 8 bases fit TRBD2. The CDR3 has 14 amino acids. V lost 5 bases to trimming and J lost 0 bases; unmatched junction nucleotides: 3. The CDR3 reads CASSEGLGSYEQYF. The CDR3 DNA sequence: TGTGCCAGCAGTGAGGGACTAGGCTCCTACGAGCAGTACTTC.

This clonotype showed up many times. The V call is TRBV20-1, the J call TRBJ2-5, with 12 nucleotides matching TRBD2. CDR3 size: 17 residues. Germline V gives CDR1 DFQATT, CDR2 SNEGSKA (reference sequence). V shed 0 bases, J shed 4 bases, and the junction held 9 bases outside the gene matches. The CDR3 sequence is CSARDKGLAGGRETQYF. The CDR3 bases are TGCAGTGCTAGAGATAAGGGGCTAGCGGGGGGGAGAGAGACCCAGTACTTC.

In this sample, this clonotype turned up many times. V and J are TRBV6-6 and TRBJ1-6; D might be TRBD1 (5 bases). The germline V gene encodes CDR1 MNHNY and CDR2 SVGAGI (reference sequence). The V end lost 2 bases, the J end lost 7 bases, and 12 bases lay between the germline ends. CDR3 size: 15 residues. The DNA of the CDR3 is TGTGCCAGCAGTTACGGCGCGACAGTAAATTCACCCCTCCACTTT. Amino acids: CASSYGATVNSPLHF.

This clonotype was observed a handful of times. The chain links TRBV12-3 or TRBV12-4 to TRBJ2-1; D might be TRBD1 (6 bases). V was pared by 6 bases and J by 2 bases, with 11 bases between. The length of the CDR3 is 14 residues. This CDR3 reads CASRPQGPYNEQFF. CDR3 coding DNA: TGTGCCAGCAGACCACAGGGCCCCTACAATGAGCAGTTCTTC.

This clonotype was seen a handful of times. The chain joins TRBV19 to TRBJ2-3; 7 positions agree with TRBD2. Germline loops: CDR1 LNHDA, CDR2 SQIVND (reference sequence). With V trimmed by 1 base and J by 6 bases, 1 base remained unmatched. The CDR3 consists of 13 residues. The CDR3 loop reads CASSIALADTQYF. The CDR3 DNA reads TGTGCCAGTAGTATAGCACTAGCGGATACGCAGTATTTT.

This chain links TRBV7-2 with TRBJ2-3, with a weak D call TRBD2 (6 bases). The germline V gene encodes CDR1 SGHTA and CDR2 FQGNSA. CDR3 length: 15 residues. V lost 3 bases and J lost 1, with 11 bases in between. CDR3 sequence reads: CASSLFGGGTDTQYF. The DNA for the CDR3 is TGTGCCAGCAGCTTGTTTGGCGGGGGCACAGATACGCAGTATTTT.

This clonotype was found many times. The rearrangement uses TRBV20-1 and TRBJ2-1; 10 nucleotides agree with TRBD1. This CDR3 region has 16 residues. The ends lost 5 bases at V and 1 base at J; junction bases unmatched: 8. CDR1 is DFQATT and CDR2 is SNEGSKA in the germline V gene (reference sequence). CDR3 sequence: CSAVPGQGFSYNEQFF. CDR3 bases: TGCAGTGCTGTTCCGGGACAGGGGTTTTCCTACAATGAGCAGTTCTTC.

The chain employs TRBV5-1 and TRBJ1-6; D unresolved. The CDR3 consists of 14 residues. Germline CDR1 reads SGHRS; CDR2 reads YFSETQ. V gave up 9 bases and J gave up 0 bases, with 10 bases separating them. The CDR3 protein is CATRTSSYNSPLHF. In DNA, the CDR3 is TGCGCCACCAGGACCTCCTCCTATAATTCACCCCTCCACTTT.

The V call is TRBV3-1, the J call TRBJ2-4, with D possibly being TRBD2 (5 bases). The CDR3 contains 15 residues. Trimming shortened V by 6 bases and J by 12 bases, and 24 bases separated the two germline ends. The V gene's germline CDR1 is LGHDT and CDR2 YNNKEL (reference sequence). CDR3 sequence reads: CASRGAGGGQTGQYF. CDR3 nucleotide sequence: TGTGCCAGCAGGGGAGCAGGTGGAGGTCAAACGGGTCAGTACTTC.

The J gene is TRBJ2-5, the V gene TRBV30, with 11 bases that match TRBD1. After removal of 0 bases from V and 5 bases from J, the junction contained 5 bases not matched to a gene. The CDR3 totals 15 residues. CDR1 GTSNPN and CDR2 SVGIG come from the germline V gene (reference sequence). The CDR3 nucleotides are TGTGCCTGGAGTGTATGGACAGGGGGCGAGGAGACCCAGTACTTC. It codes for CAWSVWTGGEETQYF.

This clonotype was detected only a few times. This sequence joins TRBV19 and TRBJ1-2, with TRBD1 as a possible D gene (6 bases). The CDR3 length is 14 residues. Germline loops: CDR1 LNHDA, CDR2 SQIVND (reference sequence). Trimming pared 5 bases from V and 4 bases from J, leaving 14 bases between. CDR3 protein: CASSAGTTLYGYTF. The CDR3 DNA is TGTGCCAGTAGTGCCGGGACAACTCTCTATGGCTACACCTTC.

This clonotype has only a few counts. The rearrangement links TRBV7-2 to TRBJ2-2, with TRBD2 identical over 10 bases. V was pared by 6 bases and J by 3 bases, with 7 bases of the junction left unmatched. The germline V gene encodes CDR1 SGHTA and CDR2 FQGNSA. This CDR3 has 16 amino acids. Here the CDR3 DNA reads TGTGCCAGCAGGCGCTCTAGCGGGAGCTACACCGGGGAGCTGTTTTTT. Protein sequence: CASRRSSGSYTGELFF.